This TCR beta chain was captured in a study of early stage breast cancer tumors. About this clone itself: What it binds is unknown.

The germline V gene encodes CDR1 MNHEY and CDR2 SMNVEV (reference sequence). CDR3 length: 14 amino acids. The V gene lost 5 bases and the J gene lost 9 bases, with 19 bases spanning the gap. Study-level results: Most shared enriched TCRB sequences were commonly generated ones.

Clones were sequenced by immunoSEQ multiplex PCR, and TCRdb holds only the in-frame ones, with some missing. The table lists under 45,000 clones, around two thirds of them singletons. Sequencing was done on a sample of blood. This clonotype was sampled from a person in their fifties with breast cancer. This chain links TRBV27 with TRBJ2-5; a weak D match, TRBD2 (5 bases). CDR3 sequence: CASSPHWRQRAQYF. As DNA, the CDR3 is TGTGCCAGCAGTCCCCACTGGAGGCAAAGGGCCCAGTACTTC.